The sequence of this T cell receptor beta chain was determined in a study of blood T cell repertoires in COVID-19. Across the whole study: COVID-19 samples from acute and convalescent phases originated in the United States, Italy and Spain. Sources were T cells, B-cell-depleted T cells, or PBMCs; the material itself was cDNA or gDNA.

The germline gives CDR1 MGHRA, CDR2 YSYEKL. The V end lost 2 bases, the J end lost 0 bases, and 8 bases lay between the germline ends. CDR3 size: 15 residues. Authors' data handling: Estimation of nucleated cell counts relied on the amplification of reference gene primers. Profiled with immunoSEQ multiplex PCR; TCRdb holds only in-frame clones, not every one. V and J calls and clone size are given by that table; D and trimming were obtained from the DNA. The sample records more than 200,000 clones, just under 85% being singletons. This receptor was identified in an elderly man with acute or convalescent COVID-19. The sample was peripheral blood. This chain uses TRBV4-1 with TRBJ2-1; the D is unclear. DNA for the CDR3: TGCGCCAGCAGCCAACAGGTCCACTCCTACAATGAGCAGTTCTTC. It specifies CASSQQVHSYNEQFF.